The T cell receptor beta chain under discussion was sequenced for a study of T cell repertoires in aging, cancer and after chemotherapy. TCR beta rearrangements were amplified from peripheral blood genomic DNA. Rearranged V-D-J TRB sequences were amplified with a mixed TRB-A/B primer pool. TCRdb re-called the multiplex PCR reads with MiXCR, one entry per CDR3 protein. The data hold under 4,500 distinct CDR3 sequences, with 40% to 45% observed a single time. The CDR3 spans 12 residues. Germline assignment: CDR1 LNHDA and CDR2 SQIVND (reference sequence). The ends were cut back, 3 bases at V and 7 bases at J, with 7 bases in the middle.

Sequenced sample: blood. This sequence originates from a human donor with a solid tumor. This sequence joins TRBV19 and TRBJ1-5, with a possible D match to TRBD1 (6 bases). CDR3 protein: CASSIGGQPQHF. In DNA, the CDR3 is TGTGCCAGTAGTATCGGGGGCCAGCCCCAGCATTTT.